This T cell receptor beta chain was captured by sequencing in a study of cytomegalovirus exposure and HLA in healthy donors. Broader study findings: A few CMV-associated chains were confirmed in vitro to be specific for CMV antigens. As a later analysis revealed, the rate of TCR association differed by HLA locus, with DRB1 most and HLA-C fewest. Across donors, presence/absence analyses took sequencing depth to be roughly uniform. Earlier analysis looked at TCR beta V segments, and most were productive about 87% or about 30% of the time.

Use of 60 Vbeta and 13 Jbeta primers characterized the PCR. Assay: immunoSEQ multiplex PCR; the TCRdb copy retains only in-frame clones and omits some. Of 150,000 to 200,000 clones detected, over 60% appear once; the ten largest clones hold approximately 2.8%. Of note for this clone: The antigen remains undetermined. The sample holds other DNA sequences that translate to the same CDR3.

CDR1 is SEHNR and CDR2 is FQNEAQ in the germline V gene (reference sequence). V was cut by 5 bases and J by 1 base, with 18 bases left in between. CDR3 length: 17 residues. The sequence derives from a male donor in good health and CMV-seronegative. The rearrangement joins TRBV7-9 to TRBJ1-3; perhaps TRBD1 as D (6 bases). The sequenced material came from PBMCs. CDR3 residues: CASSPPIQGSSGNTIYF. As DNA, the CDR3 is TGTGCCAGCAGCCCTCCGATCCAGGGGTCTTCTGGAAACACCATATATTTT.